This TCR beta chain appears in the sequencing data of a study of shared clonotypes between healthy human individuals (dated by TCRdb to 2020 to 2021). Study-wide context: Two women and three men aged 18 to 49 years were included in the cohort. For each donor, CD4 naive and CD4 memory were each run on three plates, CD8 naive on two plates, and CD8 memory on one plate. To estimate repertoire size and how much clonotype sharing occurs between individuals, the study deeply sequenced the blood TCR repertoires of several healthy adults. To increase sequencing depth and limit assay-specific biases, different laboratories used diverse techniques to prepare libraries and sequence TCR repertoires. Leukapheresis yielded between about 0.85 and 9.5 billion PBMCs per donor.

About this clone itself: Its antigen specificity is not known. No base quality information exists; no much larger clone differs at one position.

The germline V gene sets CDR1 to MDHEN and CDR2 to SYDVKM. The CDR3 covers 15 residues, taking in both the cysteine and the phenylalanine. The entry retains the CDR3 DNA only, 45 bases that are in frame from base 1. V loses 3 bases of germline sequence and J loses 6 bases, and the interval between the two ends is 17 bases. CD8 naive samples were obtained by positive selection for CCR7 among CD45RO-negative cells, yielding a CD45RA+CCR7+ population from which TemRA cells were excluded. Healthy HIV-negative adults with no recently reported acute infections or vaccinations were included as donors. Every donor was a Caucasian adult residing in Nashville, Tennessee, USA. Blood was collected by leukapheresis, and PBMCs were isolated by Ficoll-Histopaque density gradient centrifugation and then cryopreserved in liquid nitrogen vapor phase. Analytical flow cytometry was used to check the purity and quantity of every magnetically sorted T cell population. Each sorted fraction had its genomic DNA isolated and then quantified by UV absorbance on a Nanodrop 2000c.

Using the deep immunoSEQ assay, multiplex PCR amplified TCR CDR3 regions from genomic DNA. For each cell subset, the extracted genomic DNA was distributed evenly across all wells of several immunoSEQ 96-well plates, and each plate served as one replicate. For sorted subsets, approximately 210 ng genomic DNA, equal to about 30,000 T cell genomes, was loaded into each replicate PCR. Purified libraries were quantified with a Qubit 3.0 fluorometer, sized on a Bioanalyzer 2100, and re-quantified with the KAPA Library Quantification kit. Every immunoSEQ 96-well plate was sequenced on a separate single-read 150-cycle Illumina NextSeq 550 flow cell. From the authors' description of their analysis: Because only junctional sequences without quality scores were contained in the immunoSEQ output, filtering matching that applied to full-length reads could not be performed. To assign V/J genes and CDR3, sequences were annotated using PyIR, a Python wrapper for IgBLAST v1.9, with IMGT germline references. Reads were filtered out if the reads had weak V/J assignments (E-value above 1e-6), no CDR3, stop codons, out-of-frame junctions, or ambiguous translated residues. A V3J clonotype was defined by an identical inferred V gene, J gene, and CDR3 amino acid sequence. Percentage overlap between repertoires was calculated by dividing the number of shared unique clonotypes by the size of the smaller repertoire. Richness of each repertoire was evaluated using RTK rarefaction, the Chao1 estimator, and Recon v2.1 estimates of unobserved clonotypes. OLGA was used to compute generation probabilities for all TCRbeta clonotypes that the gDNA method yielded from four donors. TCRdb took this table from immuneACCESS and kept in-frame rearrangements with V and J called. Such tables lack part of the clones; where checked against another copy, unresolved V genes explain under half of the gap, and the rest is unexplained. For V, J and clone size, that table is used; D and trimming come from the DNA. This sample has about 550,000 clones in its table, and around 95% of those were observed once. 0.1% to 0.11% of the sample rests with the top ten.

Beyond this particular receptor, the publication reports: Compared with non-shared clonotypes, the clonotypes found in all four sorted-subset donors had higher generation probabilities. Pairwise subsampling indicated that sequencing depth was expected to affect the degree of clonotype sharing among donors. Across several donors, about 4.5% of naive CD4, approximately 3.6% of naive CD8, 2.3% of memory CD4, and approximately 0.4% of memory CD8 clonotypes were shared. The small number of donors limited the genetic and exposure-history diversity represented. Sampling was limited to blood, and TCR repertoires in tissue likely differ from TCR repertoires in blood. Naive subsets generally had larger estimated clonotype richness than memory subsets did. Even with the large sequencing depth, rarefaction of the sorted-subset datasets indicated that sequencing was incomplete.

The material sequenced was naive CD8+ T cells sorted from blood. The sample's cell subset or site label, in plain terms: CD45RA+CCR7+. Rearrangement joined TRBV28 to TRBJ1-2; no D gene can be assigned with confidence. This sequence originates from a woman aged 30 to 39 in good health. The DNA sequence reads TGTGCCAGCAGTTTGTCCGGGGTTGGCCGAGATGGCTACACCTTC. Its protein is CASSLSGVGRDGYTF.